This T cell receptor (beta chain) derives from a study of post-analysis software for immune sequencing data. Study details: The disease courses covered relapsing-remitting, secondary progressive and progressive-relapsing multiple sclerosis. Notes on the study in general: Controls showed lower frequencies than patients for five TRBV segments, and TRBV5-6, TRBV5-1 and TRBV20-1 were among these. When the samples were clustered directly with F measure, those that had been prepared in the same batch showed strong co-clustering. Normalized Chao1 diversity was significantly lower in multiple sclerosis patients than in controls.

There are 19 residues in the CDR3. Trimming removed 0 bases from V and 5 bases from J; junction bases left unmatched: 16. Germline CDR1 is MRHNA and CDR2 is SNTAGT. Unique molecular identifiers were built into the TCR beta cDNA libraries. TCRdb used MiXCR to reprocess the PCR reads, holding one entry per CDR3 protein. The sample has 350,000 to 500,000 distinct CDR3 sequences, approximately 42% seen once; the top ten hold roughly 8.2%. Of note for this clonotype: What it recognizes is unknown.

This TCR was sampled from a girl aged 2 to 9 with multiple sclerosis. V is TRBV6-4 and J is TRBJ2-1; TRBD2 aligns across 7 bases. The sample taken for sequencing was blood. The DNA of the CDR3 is TGTGCCAGCAGTGACTCAGCGGGACCAACTCTCACTCAGAACAATGAGCAGTTCTTC. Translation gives CASSDSAGPTLTQNNEQFF.